The entry below gives a single T cell receptor (beta chain) sequence along with its context. The data belong to a study of control samples from healthy donors and cancer patients. Profiling relied on immunoSEQ multiplex PCR, and the TCRdb table lists in-frame clones only, not all of them. The data contain 98,000 or so clones, approximately 82% of them singletons. The CDR3 is 14 amino acids. Germline CDR1 is SEHNR and CDR2 is FQNEAQ (reference sequence). Trimming took off 1 base at V and 8 bases at J, with 12 bases between the two ends. The chain links TRBV7-9 to TRBJ2-4; D is unresolved. Input material: blood. The source is a man aged 55 to 70 in good health. The CDR3 DNA follows: TGTGCCAGCAGCTTAGGTGGTGGGGTAGACATTCAGTACTTC. This encodes CASSLGGGVDIQYF.